These 11 T cell receptor beta chains originate from one sample sequenced in a study of blood T cells in healthy people across ages. Through a sample-barcoded 5' primer and a J-beta primer mix, a second PCR was run for about 7 to 12 cycles. TCRdb reprocessed the 5' RACE reads via MiXCR and lists one record per CDR3 protein. The table has 730,000 or so distinct CDR3 sequences, roughly 47% seen once. Specimen: blood. The origin of the receptors is a woman aged 55-69 years in good health.

This clonotype was detected a few times. V is TRBV6-5 and J is TRBJ2-6, with D possibly called TRBD1 or TRBD2 (5 bases each). The CDR3 totals 19 residues. The V end lost 0 bases, the J end lost 0 bases, and 15 bases lay between the germline ends. Germline values: CDR1 MNHEY, CDR2 SVGAGI. CDR3 nucleotides: TGTGCCAGCAGTTACTCTCCGGGGTGGGGGTCCTCTGGGGCCAACGTCCTGACTTTC. This sequence encodes CASSYSPGWGSSGANVLTF.

This clonotype turned up a few times. The chain links TRBV7-9 to TRBJ2-7; no definite D call. The end of the DNA is better explained by TRBJ2-4, so the J call may be wrong. Germline CDR1 reads SEHNR; CDR2 reads FQNEAQ (reference sequence). CDR3 length: 15 residues. The DNA for the CDR3 is TGTGCCAGCAGCTTCACCCTAGATTCAATGGACATTCAGTACTTC. Residues: CASSFTLDSMDIQYF.

In this sample, this clonotype turned up a few times. The chain links TRBV6-2 or TRBV6-3 to TRBJ2-1; 7 bases match TRBD1. Germline CDR1 reads MNHEY; CDR2 reads SVGEGT. Trimming cost V 6 bases and J 8 bases; bases outside gene matches: 10. CDR3 length: 14 amino acids. The CDR3 reads CASSGQVSGDEQFF. In DNA form, the CDR3 reads TGTGCCAGCAGCGGACAGGTAAGCGGAGATGAGCAGTTCTTC.

This clonotype has a handful of counts. This chain links TRBV7-8 with TRBJ2-2; possible D gene TRBD1, 5 bases. The CDR3 extends over 14 amino acids. Per the germline V gene, CDR1 is SGHVS and CDR2 is FQNEAQ. V was pared by 5 bases and J by 2 bases, with 9 bases between. CDR3 sequence: CASSPQVNTGELFF. The CDR3 nucleotides are TGTGCCAGCAGCCCACAGGTTAACACCGGGGAGCTGTTTTTT.

This clonotype was detected only once. This sequence joins TRBV3-1 and TRBJ2-3; D is uncertain. Trimming pared 1 base from V and 7 bases from J, leaving 6 bases between. The germline gives CDR1 LGHDT, CDR2 YNNKEL (reference sequence). CDR3 length: 12 amino acids. DNA of the CDR3: TGTGCCAGCAGCCAAGCTATCAATACGCAGTATTTT. It codes for CASSQAINTQYF.

The J gene is TRBJ2-1, the V gene TRBV7-3, with 9 bases fitting TRBD1. The J segment lost 2 bases and the V segment lost 4 bases, leaving 3 bases of the junction unmatched. CDR3 length equals 15 residues. CDR1 and CDR2 from the germline V gene are SGHTA and FQGTGA. The CDR3 DNA reads as TGTGCCAGCAGCTCACAGGGGGCCGCCTACAATGAGCAGTTCTTC. This encodes CASSSQGAAYNEQFF.

This clonotype was observed a few times. The chain recombines TRBV4-3 with TRBJ2-7, with TRBD1 matching 9 bases. This CDR3 comprises 18 residues. Germline-derived CDR1 and CDR2 are LGHNA and YSLEER. With V trimmed by 3 bases and J by 2 bases, 14 bases remained unmatched. The CDR3 DNA sequence: TGCGCCAGCAGCCAGTATCTCTCCGGGACAGGGTCCGCCTACGAGCAGTACTTC. Translated, it gives CASSQYLSGTGSAYEQYF.

This clonotype was recorded only once. The chain is built from TRBV7-8 and TRBJ2-3; weak D call: TRBD2 (7 bases). This CDR3 comprises 15 residues. Trimming stripped 2 bases from V and 4 bases from J, with 13 bases between. Germline values: CDR1 SGHVS, CDR2 FQNEAQ. The CDR3 DNA reads as TGTGCCAGCAGCTTAAGGGGGGCGGGGGCAGATACGCAGTATTTT. Translated: CASSLRGAGADTQYF.

Only a few counts were recorded for this clonotype. The J gene is TRBJ2-7, the V gene TRBV7-2; unclear D gene. The length of the CDR3 is 13 residues. Trimming removed 4 bases at V and 6 bases at J, with 13 bases between. Germline V gene sequence: CDR1 SGHTA, CDR2 FQGNSA. CDR3 nucleotides: TGTGCCAGCAGCTCCGGGTTAGGGCCCGAGCAGTACTTC. It codes for CASSSGLGPEQYF. The whole variable domain, remainder taken from reference TRBV7-2 and TRBJ2-7, is GAGVSQSPSNKVTEKGKDVELRCDPISGHTALYWYRQSLGQGLEFLIYFQGNSAPDKSGLPSDRFSAERTGGSVSTLTIQRTQQEDSAVYLCASSSGLGPEQYFGPGTRLTVT.

The rearrangement joins TRBV9 to TRBJ2-3; 9 nucleotides align to TRBD2. With 3 bases clipped from V and 0 bases from J, the junction kept 8 bases outside the gene matches. The CDR3 has 17 residues. The germline gives CDR1 SGDLS, CDR2 YYNGEE. CDR3 loop: CASSARGAGGSTDTQYF. CDR3 DNA sequence: TGTGCCAGCAGCGCGCGAGGTGCGGGGGGGAGCACAGATACGCAGTATTTT.

J is TRBJ1-5 and V is TRBV19; D call uncertain. There are 13 residues in the CDR3. CDR1 and CDR2 (germline): LNHDA, SQIVND (reference sequence). Trimming shortened V by 5 bases and J by 6 bases, and 11 bases separated the two germline ends. CDR3 bases: TGTGCCAGTAGTCCCCGCCCCATTCAGCCCCAGCATTTT. Amino acids: CASSPRPIQPQHF.